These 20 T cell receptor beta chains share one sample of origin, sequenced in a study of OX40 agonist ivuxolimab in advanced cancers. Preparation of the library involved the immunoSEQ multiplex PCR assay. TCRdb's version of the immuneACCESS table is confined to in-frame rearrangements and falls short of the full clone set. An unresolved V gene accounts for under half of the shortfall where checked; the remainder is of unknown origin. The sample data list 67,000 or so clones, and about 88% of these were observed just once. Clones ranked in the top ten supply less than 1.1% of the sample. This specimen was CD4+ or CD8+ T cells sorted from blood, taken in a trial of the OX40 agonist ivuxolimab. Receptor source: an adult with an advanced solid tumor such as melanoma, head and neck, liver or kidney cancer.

Written as DNA, the CDR3 is TGTGCCAGCTCTCCAGGGACTAGCGGTTACAATGAGCAGTTCTTC. As protein: CASSPGTSGYNEQFF. The gene calls are TRBV18 and TRBJ2-1, with 11 bases fitting TRBD2. V lost 6 bases, J lost 4 bases, and 5 bases stayed unmatched. CDR3 length: 15 residues. The germline gives CDR1 KGHSH, CDR2 LQKENI.

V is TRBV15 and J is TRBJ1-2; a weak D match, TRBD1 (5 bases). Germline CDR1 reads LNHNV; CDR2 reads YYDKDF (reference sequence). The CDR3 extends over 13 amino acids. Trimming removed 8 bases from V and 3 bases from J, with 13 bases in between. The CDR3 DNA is TGTGCCACCTGGGACGGCAGCCACTATGGCTACACCTTC. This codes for CATWDGSHYGYTF.

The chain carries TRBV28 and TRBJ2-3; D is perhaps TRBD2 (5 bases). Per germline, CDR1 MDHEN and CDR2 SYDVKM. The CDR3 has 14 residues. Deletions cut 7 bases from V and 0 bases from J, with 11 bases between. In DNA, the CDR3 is TGTGCCAGCAACGTTGGCGGGAGCACAGATACGCAGTATTTT. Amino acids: CASNVGGSTDTQYF.

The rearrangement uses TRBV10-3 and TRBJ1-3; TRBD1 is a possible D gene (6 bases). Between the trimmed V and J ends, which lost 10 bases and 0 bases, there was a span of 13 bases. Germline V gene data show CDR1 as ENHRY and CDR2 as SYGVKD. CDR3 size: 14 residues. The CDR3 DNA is TGTGCCACCTATACAGGGCTCTCTGGAAACACCATATATTTT. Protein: CATYTGLSGNTIYF.

The chain's CDR3 is CASGARDSHEKLFF. Written as DNA, the CDR3 is TGTGCCAGCGGGGCCCGGGACAGTCATGAAAAACTGTTTTTT. V usage is TRBV6-5 and J usage is TRBJ1-4; 7 nucleotides align to TRBD1. The J segment lost 6 bases and the V segment lost 8 bases, leaving 9 bases of the junction unmatched. Germline CDR1 and CDR2: MNHEY and SVGAGI. This CDR3 has 14 amino acids.

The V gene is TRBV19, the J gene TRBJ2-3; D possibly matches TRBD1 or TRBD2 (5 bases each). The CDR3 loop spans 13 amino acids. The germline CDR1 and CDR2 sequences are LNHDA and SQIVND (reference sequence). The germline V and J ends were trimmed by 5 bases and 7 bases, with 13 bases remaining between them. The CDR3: CASSGGIGYTQYF. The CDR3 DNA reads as TGTGCCAGTAGTGGGGGTATCGGTTATACGCAGTATTTT.

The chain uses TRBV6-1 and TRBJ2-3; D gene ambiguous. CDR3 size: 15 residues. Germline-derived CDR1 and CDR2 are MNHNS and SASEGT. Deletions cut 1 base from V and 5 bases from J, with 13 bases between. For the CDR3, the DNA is TGTGCCAGCAGTGAAGACAGAGTACGTGGAGATACGCAGTATTTT. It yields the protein CASSEDRVRGDTQYF.

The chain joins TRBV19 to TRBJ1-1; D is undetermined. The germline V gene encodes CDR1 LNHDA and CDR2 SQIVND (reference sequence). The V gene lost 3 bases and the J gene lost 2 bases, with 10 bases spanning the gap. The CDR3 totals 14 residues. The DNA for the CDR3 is TGTGCCAGTAGTATGGTGACGGGAAACACTGAAGCTTTCTTT. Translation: CASSMVTGNTEAFF.

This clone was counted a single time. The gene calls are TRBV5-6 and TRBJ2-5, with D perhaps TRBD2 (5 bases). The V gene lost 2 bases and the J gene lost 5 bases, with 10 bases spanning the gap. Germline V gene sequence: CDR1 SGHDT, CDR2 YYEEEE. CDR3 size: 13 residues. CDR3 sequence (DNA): TGTGCCAGCAGCTTCGGGGTAAGCGAGACCCAGTACTTC. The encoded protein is CASSFGVSETQYF. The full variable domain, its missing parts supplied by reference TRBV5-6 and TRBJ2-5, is DAGVTQSPTHLIKTRGQQVTLRCSPKSGHDTVSWYQQALGQGPQFIFQYYEEEERQRGNFPDRFSGHQFPNYSSELNVNALLLGDSALYLCASSFGVSETQYFGPGTRLLVL.

CDR3 residues: CASSLSAPNTGELFF. The CDR3, as DNA: TGCGCCAGCAGCTTGTCGGCCCCGAACACCGGGGAGCTGTTTTTT. The rearrangement links TRBV5-1 to TRBJ2-2; no clear D. Germline V gene lookup returns CDR1 SGHRS and CDR2 YFSETQ. V was clipped by 1 base and J by 0 bases, with 7 bases between them. The CDR3 extends over 15 amino acids. The entire variable domain, with the rest obtained from reference TRBV5-1 and TRBJ2-2, is as follows: KAGVTQTPRYLIKTRGQQVTLSCSPISGHRSVSWYQQTPGQGLQFLFEYFSETQRNKGNFPGRFSGRQFSNSRSEMNVSTLELGDSALYLCASSLSAPNTGELFFGEGSRLTVL.

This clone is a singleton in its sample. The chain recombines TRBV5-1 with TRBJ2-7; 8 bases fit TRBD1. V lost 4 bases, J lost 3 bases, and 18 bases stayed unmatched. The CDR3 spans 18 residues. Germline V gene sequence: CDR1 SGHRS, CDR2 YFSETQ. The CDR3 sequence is CASSVGMTGAGMSYEQYF. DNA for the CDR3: TGCGCCAGCAGCGTGGGGATGACAGGGGCGGGCATGAGCTACGAGCAGTACTTC.

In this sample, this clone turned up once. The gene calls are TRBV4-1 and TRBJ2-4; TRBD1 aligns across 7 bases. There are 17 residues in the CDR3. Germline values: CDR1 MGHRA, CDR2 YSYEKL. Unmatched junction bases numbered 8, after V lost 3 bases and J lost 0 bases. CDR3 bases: TGCGCCAGCAGCCAGCGGCAGGGGGAAGTAGCCAAAAACATTCAGTACTTC. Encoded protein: CASSQRQGEVAKNIQYF.

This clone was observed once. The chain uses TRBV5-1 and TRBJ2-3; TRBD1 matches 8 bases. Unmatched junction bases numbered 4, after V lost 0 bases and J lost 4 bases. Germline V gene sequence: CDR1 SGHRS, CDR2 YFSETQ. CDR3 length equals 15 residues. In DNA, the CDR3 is TGCGCCAGCAGCTTGGGGCAGGGGGCGGCAGATACGCAGTATTTT. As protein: CASSLGQGAADTQYF.

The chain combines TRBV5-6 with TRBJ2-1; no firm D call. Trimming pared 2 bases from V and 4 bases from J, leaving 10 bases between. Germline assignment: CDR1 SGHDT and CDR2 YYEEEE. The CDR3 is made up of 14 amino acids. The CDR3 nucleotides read TGTGCCAGCAGCTTTTACTTGCGATACAATGAGCAGTTCTTC. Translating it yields CASSFYLRYNEQFF.

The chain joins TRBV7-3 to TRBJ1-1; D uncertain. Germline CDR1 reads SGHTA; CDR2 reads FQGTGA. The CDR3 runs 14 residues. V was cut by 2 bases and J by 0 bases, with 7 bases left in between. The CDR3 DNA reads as TGTGCCAGCAGCTTAGACAACCTGAACACTGAAGCTTTCTTT. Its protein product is CASSLDNLNTEAFF.

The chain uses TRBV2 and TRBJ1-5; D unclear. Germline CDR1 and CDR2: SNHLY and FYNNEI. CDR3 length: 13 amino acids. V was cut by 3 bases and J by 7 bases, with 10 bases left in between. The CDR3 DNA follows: TGTGCCAGCAGTGAGGCAGCCATCCAGCCCCAGCATTTT. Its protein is CASSEAAIQPQHF.

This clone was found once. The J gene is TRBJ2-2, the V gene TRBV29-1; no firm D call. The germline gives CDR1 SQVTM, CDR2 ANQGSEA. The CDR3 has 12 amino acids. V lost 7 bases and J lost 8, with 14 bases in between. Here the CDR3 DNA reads TGCAGCGCTACCTGGGCTAGAGGGGAGCTGTTTTTT. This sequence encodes CSATWARGELFF.

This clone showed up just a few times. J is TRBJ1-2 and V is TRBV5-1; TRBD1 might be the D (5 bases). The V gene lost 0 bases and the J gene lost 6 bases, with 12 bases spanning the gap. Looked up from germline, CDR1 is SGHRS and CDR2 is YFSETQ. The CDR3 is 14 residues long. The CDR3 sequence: CASSLGETADGYTF. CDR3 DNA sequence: TGCGCCAGCAGCTTGGGAGAGACAGCGGATGGCTACACCTTC.

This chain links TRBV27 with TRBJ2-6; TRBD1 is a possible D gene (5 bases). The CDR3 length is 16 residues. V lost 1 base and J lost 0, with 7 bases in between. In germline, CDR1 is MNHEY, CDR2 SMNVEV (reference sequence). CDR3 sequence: CASSLLRGSGANVLTF. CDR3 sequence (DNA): TGTGCCAGCAGTTTATTAAGGGGCTCTGGGGCCAACGTCCTGACTTTC.

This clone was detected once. The CDR3 region has the DNA TGTGCCAGCAGCTCGGGACTAGCGGGAGCGGCGGATACGCAGTATTTT. It codes for CASSSGLAGAADTQYF. The gene calls are TRBV7-3 and TRBJ2-3, with 14 bases fitting TRBD2. Germline assignment: CDR1 SGHTA and CDR2 FQGTGA. V shed 4 bases and J 6 bases; nucleotides not matched to a gene: 6. The CDR3 covers 16 residues.